These 30 T cell receptor beta chains were all obtained from the same sample, sequenced in a study of blood T cells in healthy people across ages. Together with a sample-barcoded 5' primer, a J-beta primer mix was included in a second PCR lasting roughly 7 to 11 cycles. TCRdb called the 5' RACE reads again in MiXCR, with one record for every CDR3 protein. This sample has roughly 800,000 distinct CDR3 sequences, with roughly 60% found just once. Sequencing was carried out using blood. All receptors come from a man aged 25-45 years in good health.

The rearrangement links TRBV15 to TRBJ1-1; maybe TRBD1 (5 bases). Trimming stripped 1 base from V and 11 bases from J, with 20 bases between. Germline loops: CDR1 LNHNV, CDR2 YYDKDF (reference sequence). This CDR3 has 15 residues. DNA of the CDR3: TGTGCCACCAGCAGAGCCGATTCGTTCGGGGGAAGGGCTTTCTTT. Residues: CATSRADSFGGRAFF.

The CDR3 loop reads CASSLSPGKRESGANVLTF. DNA of the CDR3: TGTGCCAGCAGCTTATCTCCCGGAAAGCGGGAGTCTGGGGCCAACGTCCTGACTTTC. This sequence joins TRBV7-9 and TRBJ2-6, with 8 bases lining up with TRBD2. The CDR3 runs 19 residues. The germline V gene has CDR1 SEHNR and CDR2 FQNEAQ (reference sequence). V lost 2 bases and J lost 1; bases outside the gene matches: 10.

The chain has TRBV20-1 and TRBJ2-3; no clear D. The CDR3 loop spans 12 amino acids. Germline assignment: CDR1 DFQATT and CDR2 SNEGSKA (reference sequence). The V end lost 1 base, the J end lost 9 bases, and 11 bases lay between the germline ends. The DNA of the CDR3 is TGCAGTGCTAGAGTAGGAACGTACACGCAGTATTTT. It yields the protein CSARVGTYTQYF.

This clonotype has a count of ten or more. The genes are TRBV27 and TRBJ2-3; D is possibly TRBD1 or TRBD2 (5 bases each). This CDR3 has 15 amino acids. The V end lost 2 bases, the J end lost 4 bases, and 13 bases lay between the germline ends. Germline-derived CDR1 and CDR2 are MNHEY and SMNVEV (reference sequence). This CDR3 reads CASSLQGATADTQYF. CDR3 bases: TGTGCCAGCAGTTTACAGGGAGCTACGGCAGATACGCAGTATTTT.

V gene TRBV4-2 combines with J gene TRBJ2-1, with D perhaps assigned TRBD1 or TRBD2 (6 bases each). The CDR3 consists of 14 residues. Germline CDR1 LGHNA, CDR2 YNFKEQ. The V end lost 5 bases, the J end lost 8 bases, and 16 bases lay between the germline ends. In DNA, the CDR3 is TGTGCCAGCAGCTCCGATGGGGGGCTTGATGAGCAGTTCTTC. As protein: CASSSDGGLDEQFF.

The J gene is TRBJ2-4, the V gene TRBV6-1, with D tentatively TRBD1 or TRBD2 (5 bases each). In germline, CDR1 is MNHNS, CDR2 SASEGT. The CDR3 is 16 residues long. The ends were cut back, 6 bases at V and 4 bases at J, with 19 bases in the middle. CDR3 region: CASRGNGASGKNIQYF. CDR3 DNA sequence: TGTGCCAGCAGAGGAAATGGGGCCTCGGGGAAAAACATTCAGTACTTC.

The gene calls are TRBV9 and TRBJ2-3, with 10 bases lining up with TRBD2. V was pared by 4 bases and J by 1 base, with 12 bases of the junction left unmatched. This CDR3 region has 18 residues. CDR1 is SGDLS and CDR2 is YYNGEE in the germline V gene. CDR3 in DNA: TGTGCCAGCAGCAGGAGTGGAGCGGGGGGGCTCGGCACAGATACGCAGTATTTT. Its protein product is CASSRSGAGGLGTDTQYF.

This clonotype was counted ten times or more. The rearrangement joins TRBV24-1 to TRBJ2-1; 7 nucleotides align to TRBD1. The CDR3 runs 16 residues. V gave up 9 bases and J gave up 2 bases; unmatched junction bases: 12. Germline CDR1 reads KGHDR; CDR2 reads SFDVKD. Here the CDR3 DNA reads TGTGCCACCTCCGATCAGGGGGAGAAACCCTACAATGAGCAGTTCTTC. Encoded protein: CATSDQGEKPYNEQFF.

The V and J genes are TRBV12-1 and TRBJ1-5; the D call in the table, TRBD1, was not verified against the DNA. TRBV12-1 is annotated as a pseudogene. The CDR3 has 11 amino acids. The CDR3 bases are TGTGCCAGCAGCTTCCGGGACGGGAGGCATTTT. Translating gives CASSFRDGRHF.

The V gene is TRBV20-1, the J gene TRBJ1-6; D is unresolved. V was pared by 0 bases and J by 4 bases, with 16 bases between. Germline lookup yields CDR1 DFQATT and CDR2 SNEGSKA (reference sequence). CDR3 length: 17 amino acids. CDR3 amino acids: CSARDQERIRYNSPLHF. CDR3 bases: TGCAGTGCTAGAGATCAGGAGAGGATCCGATATAATTCACCCCTCCACTTT.

The J gene is TRBJ1-5, the V gene TRBV11-1; TRBD1 matches at 9 bases. The CDR3 covers 18 residues. V shed 1 base and J 4 bases; nucleotides not matched to a gene: 11. The germline gives CDR1 SGHAT, CDR2 FQDESV (reference sequence). CDR3 residues: CASSLVLLDRGLNQPQHF. CDR3 DNA: TGTGCCAGCAGCTTAGTACTCCTCGACAGGGGGTTAAATCAGCCCCAGCATTTT.

This rearrangement joins TRBV5-1 to TRBJ1-1; 12 bases fit TRBD1. J was trimmed by 5 bases and V by 4 bases; bases with no gene match: 6. The germline V gene encodes CDR1 SGHRS and CDR2 YFSETQ. The CDR3 has 15 residues. CDR3 sequence reads: CASSEGQGADTEAFF. The CDR3 nucleotides read TGCGCCAGCAGCGAGGGACAGGGGGCGGATACTGAAGCTTTCTTT. The whole variable domain, remainder taken from reference TRBV5-1 and TRBJ1-1, is KAGVTQTPRYLIKTRGQQVTLSCSPISGHRSVSWYQQTPGQGLQFLFEYFSETQRNKGNFPGRFSGRQFSNSRSEMNVSTLELGDSALYLCASSEGQGADTEAFFGQGTRLTVV.

J is TRBJ2-7 and V is TRBV20-1; possibly TRBD1 for D (6 bases). Germline V gene sequence: CDR1 DFQATT, CDR2 SNEGSKA (reference sequence). The V gene lost 5 bases and the J gene lost 6 bases, with 17 bases spanning the gap. This CDR3 is 13 amino acids long. CDR3 protein: CSASRTVQSEQYF. CDR3 bases: TGCAGTGCTTCTCGGACAGTCCAGAGCGAGCAGTACTTC.

The chain couples TRBV28 to TRBJ2-1; perhaps TRBD2 as D (5 bases). The ends were cut back, 3 bases at V and 5 bases at J, with 14 bases in the middle. The CDR3 sequence is 15 residues long. The germline V gene has CDR1 MDHEN and CDR2 SYDVKM. The CDR3 DNA sequence: TGTGCCAGCAGTTTTGGGAGCCGGAAAAACAATGAGCAGTTCTTC. Residues: CASSFGSRKNNEQFF.

V gene TRBV7-2 combines with J gene TRBJ2-7, with TRBD2 identical over 12 bases. Per germline, CDR1 SGHTA and CDR2 FQGNSA. Trimming removed 8 bases from V and 5 bases from J; junction bases left unmatched: 4. CDR3 length equals 13 residues. This chain's CDR3 is CASRLAGGHEQYF. CDR3 DNA sequence: TGTGCCAGCCGCCTAGCGGGGGGGCACGAGCAGTACTTC.

This clonotype has a handful of counts. The rearrangement links TRBV20-1 to TRBJ2-3, with 10 bases aligning to TRBD2. CDR3 size: 14 residues. V lost 8 bases to trimming and J lost 3 bases; unmatched junction nucleotides: 8. Germline loops: CDR1 DFQATT, CDR2 SNEGSKA (reference sequence). The CDR3 DNA reads as TGCAGTTATTATAGCGGGAGGCAGACAGATACGCAGTATTTT. This sequence encodes CSYYSGRQTDTQYF.

This clonotype appeared a few times. V is TRBV20-1 and J is TRBJ2-5; D gene ambiguous. CDR1 is DFQATT and CDR2 is SNEGSKA in the germline V gene (reference sequence). The CDR3 length is 15 residues. Trimming shortened V by 3 bases and J by 5 bases, and 19 bases separated the two germline ends. For the CDR3, the DNA is TGCAGTGCTAGGGATTCGACGGAATTCGCGGAGACCCAGTACTTC. Translation: CSARDSTEFAETQYF.

This clonotype came up a few times. The chain has TRBV7-9 and TRBJ1-2; 7 bases map to TRBD1. The CDR3 totals 15 residues. After removal of 5 bases from V and 9 bases from J, the junction contained 15 bases not matched to a gene. Germline values: CDR1 SEHNR, CDR2 FQNEAQ (reference sequence). The CDR3 here is CASSQRGGAVMSYTF. The CDR3 DNA sequence: TGTGCCAGCAGCCAGCGAGGGGGCGCGGTAATGAGCTACACCTTC.

This clonotype has more than one count but fewer than ten. The chain recombines TRBV4-3 with TRBJ1-2; no firm D call. V gave up 0 bases and J gave up 2 bases, with 16 bases separating them. The CDR3 consists of 17 residues. Germline CDR1 LGHNA, CDR2 YSLEER. CDR3 bases: TGCGCCAGCAGCCAAGACTGGATCGGCGAAGTCAACTATGGCTACACCTTC. Its translation is CASSQDWIGEVNYGYTF.

The count of this clonotype is one. A single base separates this from a much larger clone, so it may be a read error. The V and J genes are TRBV6-6 and TRBJ2-1; 11 positions match TRBD2. CDR1 is MNHNY, CDR2 SVGAGI, per germline (reference sequence). This CDR3 has 15 amino acids. This chain's CDR3 is CAGSYLAGGYNEQFF. Here the CDR3 DNA reads TGTGCCGGCAGTTACCTAGCGGGGGGCTACAATGAGCAGTTCTTC.

V usage is TRBV20-1 and J usage is TRBJ1-2; D gene ambiguous. The CDR3 consists of 15 residues. Between the trimmed V and J ends, which lost 0 bases and 3 bases, there was a span of 14 bases. Germline V lookup: CDR1 DFQATT, CDR2 SNEGSKA (reference sequence). CDR3 nucleotide sequence: TGCAGTGCTAGAGATTCCTCGGGCAGGTACTATGGCTACACCTTC. This sequence encodes CSARDSSGRYYGYTF.

The genes are TRBV10-3 and TRBJ2-1; 10 nucleotides agree with TRBD1. This CDR3 has 14 amino acids. V was clipped by 6 bases and J by 5 bases; unmatched bases: 4. Germline V gene lookup returns CDR1 ENHRY and CDR2 SYGVKD. The CDR3 coding sequence is TGTGCCATCAGCCCGGGACAGGGGAACAATGAGCAGTTCTTC. It codes for CAISPGQGNNEQFF.

The chain combines TRBV29-1 with TRBJ1-2; D unclear. This CDR3 has 13 amino acids. Germline V CDR1 and CDR2: SQVTM, ANQGSEA. V was pared by 1 base and J by 2 bases, with 8 bases between. Written as DNA, the CDR3 is TGCAGCGTTGAAGGGGCCGGGAACTATGGCTACACCTTC. It translates to CSVEGAGNYGYTF.

This clonotype was seen more than once but under ten times. The V gene is TRBV4-3, the J gene TRBJ2-1, with TRBD2 matching over 8 bases. The germline V gene encodes CDR1 LGHNA and CDR2 YSLEER. This CDR3 region has 14 residues. After removal of 1 base from V and 6 bases from J, the junction contained 2 bases not matched to a gene. CDR3 loop: CASSQAGGSNEQFF. As DNA, the CDR3 is TGCGCCAGCAGCCAAGCGGGGGGGTCCAATGAGCAGTTCTTC.

The CDR3 here is CASSYPQGIQFF. The CDR3 DNA follows: TGTGCCAGCAGTTACCCCCAGGGTATTCAGTTCTTC. The chain links TRBV12-3 or TRBV12-4 to TRBJ2-1; a weak D match, TRBD1 (5 bases). V shed 4 bases and J shed 13 bases, with 14 bases lying between them. CDR3 size: 12 residues.

This clonotype was seen a handful of times. The V gene is TRBV20-1, the J gene TRBJ2-3, with 10 bases that match TRBD2. CDR3 length: 15 amino acids. The germline gives CDR1 DFQATT, CDR2 SNEGSKA (reference sequence). V was pared by 2 bases and J by 4 bases, with 6 bases of the junction left unmatched. Written as DNA, the CDR3 is TGCAGTGCTAGACCGGCTAGCGGGGGTTCAGATACGCAGTATTTT. The encoded protein is CSARPASGGSDTQYF.

V usage is TRBV10-3 and J usage is TRBJ1-2, with D possibly TRBD1 on 5 matching bases. CDR1 and CDR2 (germline): ENHRY, SYGVKD. Trimming left V 4 bases short and J 6 bases short, with 15 bases between. The CDR3 runs to 14 residues. The CDR3 coding sequence is TGTGCCATCAGTGGGCCAAGCAGGGAAGATGGCTACACCTTC. This translates into CAISGPSREDGYTF.

This clonotype was observed a few times. J is TRBJ2-7 and V is TRBV6-6; D perhaps matches TRBD1 (6 bases). CDR1 is MNHNY, CDR2 SVGAGI, per germline (reference sequence). CDR3 length equals 13 residues. Trimming cost V 6 bases and J 2 bases, with 11 bases left between them. The CDR3 coding sequence is TGTGCCAGCAGGACGGACAGAACCTACGAGCAGTACTTC. Its translation is CASRTDRTYEQYF.

V and J are TRBV4-3 and TRBJ2-3; D uncertain. The V gene's germline CDR1 is LGHNA and CDR2 YSLEER. Deletions cut 3 bases from V and 3 bases from J, with 10 bases between. The CDR3 consists of 14 residues. The CDR3 region is CASSQRAPTDTQYF. DNA of the CDR3: TGCGCCAGCAGCCAGCGCGCACCTACAGATACGCAGTATTTT.

CDR3 protein: CASSPHTGAYEQYF. In nucleotides, the CDR3 is TGTGCCAGCAGCCCCCACACAGGGGCCTACGAGCAGTACTTC. V gene TRBV11-2 combines with J gene TRBJ2-7; TRBD1 aligns across 7 bases. V was clipped by 5 bases and J by 2 bases; unmatched bases: 6. Germline CDR1 reads SGHAT; CDR2 reads FQNNGV. The CDR3 is made up of 14 amino acids. The full variable domain, completed using reference TRBV11-2 and TRBJ2-7, is EAGVAQSPRYKIIEKRQSVAFWCNPISGHATLYWYQQILGQGPKLLIQFQNNGVVDDSQLPKDRFSAERLKGVDSTLKIQPAKLEDSAVYLCASSPHTGAYEQYFGPGTRLTVT.